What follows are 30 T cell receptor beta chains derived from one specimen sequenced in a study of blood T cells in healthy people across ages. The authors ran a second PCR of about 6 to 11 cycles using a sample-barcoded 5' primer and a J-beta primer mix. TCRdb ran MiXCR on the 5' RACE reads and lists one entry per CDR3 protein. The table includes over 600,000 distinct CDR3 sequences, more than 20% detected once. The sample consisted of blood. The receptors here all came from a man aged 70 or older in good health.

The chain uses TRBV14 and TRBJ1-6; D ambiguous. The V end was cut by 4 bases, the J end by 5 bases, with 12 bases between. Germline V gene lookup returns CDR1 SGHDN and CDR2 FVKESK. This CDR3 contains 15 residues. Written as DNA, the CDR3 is TGTGCCAGCAGCCTCTGGACCCCCAATAATTCACCCCTCCACTTT. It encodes CASSLWTPNNSPLHF.

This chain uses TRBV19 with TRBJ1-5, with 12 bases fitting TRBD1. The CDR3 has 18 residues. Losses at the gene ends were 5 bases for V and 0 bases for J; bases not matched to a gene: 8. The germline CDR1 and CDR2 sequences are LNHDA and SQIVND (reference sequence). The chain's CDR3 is CASSLRDRGPGSNQPQHF. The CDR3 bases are TGTGCCAGTAGTCTACGGGACAGGGGGCCCGGTAGCAATCAGCCCCAGCATTTT.

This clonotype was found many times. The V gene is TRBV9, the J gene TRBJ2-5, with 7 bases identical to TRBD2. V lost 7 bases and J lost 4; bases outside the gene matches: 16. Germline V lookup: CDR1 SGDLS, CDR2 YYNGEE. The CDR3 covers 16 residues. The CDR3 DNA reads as TGTGCCAGCGCCGCGACTAGCTCATATCAAGGAGAGACCCAGTACTTC. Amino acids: CASAATSSYQGETQYF.

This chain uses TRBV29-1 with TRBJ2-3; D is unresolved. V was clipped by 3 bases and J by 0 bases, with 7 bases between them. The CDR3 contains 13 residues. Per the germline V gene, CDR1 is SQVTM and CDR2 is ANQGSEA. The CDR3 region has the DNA TGCAGCGTTGATTACGGGAGCACAGATACGCAGTATTTT. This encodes CSVDYGSTDTQYF.

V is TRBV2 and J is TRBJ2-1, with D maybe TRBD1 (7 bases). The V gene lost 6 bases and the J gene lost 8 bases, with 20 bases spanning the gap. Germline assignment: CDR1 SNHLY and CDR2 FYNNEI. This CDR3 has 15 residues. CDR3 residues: CASRMPQGGIDEQFF. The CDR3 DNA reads TGTGCCAGCAGAATGCCCCAGGGGGGAATAGATGAGCAGTTCTTC.

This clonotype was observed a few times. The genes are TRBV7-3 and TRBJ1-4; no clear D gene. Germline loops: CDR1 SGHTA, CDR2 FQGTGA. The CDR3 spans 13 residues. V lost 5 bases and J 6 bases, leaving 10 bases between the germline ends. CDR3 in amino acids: CASSNHRDEKLFF. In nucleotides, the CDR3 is TGTGCCAGCAGCAACCACCGGGATGAAAAACTGTTTTTT.

DNA of the CDR3: TGCGCCAGCAGTCAAAATCTTTGGGAGACCCAGTACTTC. Translation gives CASSQNLWETQYF. The gene calls are TRBV4-1 and TRBJ2-5; D remains ambiguous. V was cut by 6 bases and J by 5 bases, with 13 bases left in between. Germline V gene sequence: CDR1 MGHRA, CDR2 YSYEKL. The CDR3 extends over 13 amino acids.

DNA for the CDR3: TGTGCCAGCAGCTTTCGGGTGGATCAGAGCTCCTACAATGAGCAGTTCTTC. This sequence encodes CASSFRVDQSSYNEQFF. The chain uses TRBV7-9 and TRBJ2-1; the D is unclear. The CDR3 totals 17 residues. V was cut by 3 bases and J by 0 bases, with 15 bases left in between. Germline V gives CDR1 SEHNR, CDR2 FQNEAQ (reference sequence).

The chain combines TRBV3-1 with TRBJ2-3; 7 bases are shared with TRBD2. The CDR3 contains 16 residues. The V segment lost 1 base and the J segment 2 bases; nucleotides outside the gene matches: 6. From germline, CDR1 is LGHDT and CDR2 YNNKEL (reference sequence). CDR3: CASSQGYGRATDTQYF. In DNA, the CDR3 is TGTGCCAGCAGCCAAGGGTATGGGAGGGCCACAGATACGCAGTATTTT.

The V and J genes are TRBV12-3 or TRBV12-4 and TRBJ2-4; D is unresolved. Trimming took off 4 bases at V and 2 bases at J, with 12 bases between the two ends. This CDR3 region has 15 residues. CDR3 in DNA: TGTGCCAGCAGTTCCGTGGGCAGACCCAAAAACATTCAGTACTTC. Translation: CASSSVGRPKNIQYF.

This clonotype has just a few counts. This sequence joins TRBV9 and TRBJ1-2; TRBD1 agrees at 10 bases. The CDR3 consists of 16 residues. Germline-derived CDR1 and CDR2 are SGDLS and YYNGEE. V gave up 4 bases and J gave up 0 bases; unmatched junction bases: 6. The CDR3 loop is CASSPGQGGSNYGYTF. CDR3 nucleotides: TGTGCCAGCAGCCCAGGACAGGGGGGATCTAACTATGGCTACACCTTC.

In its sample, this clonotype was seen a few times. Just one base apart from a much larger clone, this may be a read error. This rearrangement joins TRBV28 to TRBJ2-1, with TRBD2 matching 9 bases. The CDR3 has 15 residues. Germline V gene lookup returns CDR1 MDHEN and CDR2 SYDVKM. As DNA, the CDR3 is TGTGCCAGCAGTTTCGTATCTAGCGGGGACAAGGAGCAGTTCTTC. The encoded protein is CASSFVSSGDKEQFF.

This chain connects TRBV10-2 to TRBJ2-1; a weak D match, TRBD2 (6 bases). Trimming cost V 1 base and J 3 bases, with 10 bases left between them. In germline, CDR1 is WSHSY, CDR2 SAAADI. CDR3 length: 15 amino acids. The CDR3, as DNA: TGCGCCAGCAGTGAGTTCGGGAGAGGCTACAATGAGCAGTTCTTC. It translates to CASSEFGRGYNEQFF.

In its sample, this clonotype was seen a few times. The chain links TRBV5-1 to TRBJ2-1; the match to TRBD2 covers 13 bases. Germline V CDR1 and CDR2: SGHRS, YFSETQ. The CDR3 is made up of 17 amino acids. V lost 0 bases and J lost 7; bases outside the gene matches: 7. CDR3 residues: CASSLGTSGSWRNEQFF. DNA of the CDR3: TGCGCCAGCAGCTTGGGGACTAGCGGGAGCTGGAGGAATGAGCAGTTCTTC.

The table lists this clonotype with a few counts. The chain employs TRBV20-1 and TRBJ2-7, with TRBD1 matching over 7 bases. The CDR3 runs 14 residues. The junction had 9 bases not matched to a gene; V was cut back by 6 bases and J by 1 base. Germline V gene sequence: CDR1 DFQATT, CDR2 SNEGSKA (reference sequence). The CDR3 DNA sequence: TGCAGTGCATATGCCGGGACAGAGTCCTACGAGCAGTACTTC. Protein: CSAYAGTESYEQYF.

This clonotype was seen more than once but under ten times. The CDR3 sequence is CAITWEYEQYF. CDR3 in DNA: TGTGCCATCACGTGGGAATACGAGCAGTACTTC. The chain joins TRBV10-3 to TRBJ2-7; D is ambiguous. CDR1 is ENHRY and CDR2 is SYGVKD in the germline V gene. Trimming took off 7 bases at V and 4 bases at J, with 8 bases between the two ends. This CDR3 contains 11 residues.

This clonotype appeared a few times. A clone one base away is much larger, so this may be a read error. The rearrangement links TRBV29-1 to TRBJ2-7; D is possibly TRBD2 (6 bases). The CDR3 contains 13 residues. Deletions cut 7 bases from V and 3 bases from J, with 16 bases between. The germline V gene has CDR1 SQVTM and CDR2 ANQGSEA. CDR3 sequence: CSGRRGPDYEQYF. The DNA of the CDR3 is TGCAGCGGGCGGCGGGGACCTGACTACGAGCAGTACTTC.

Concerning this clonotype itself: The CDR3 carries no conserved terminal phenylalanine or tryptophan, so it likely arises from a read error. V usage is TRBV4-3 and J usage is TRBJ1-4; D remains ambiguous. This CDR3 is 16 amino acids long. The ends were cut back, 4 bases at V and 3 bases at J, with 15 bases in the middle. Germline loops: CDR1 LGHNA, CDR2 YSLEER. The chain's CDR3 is CASSLLLGGSNEKLFS. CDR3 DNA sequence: TGCGCCAGCAGCCTACTATTGGGCGGTTCTAATGAAAAACTGTTTTCT.

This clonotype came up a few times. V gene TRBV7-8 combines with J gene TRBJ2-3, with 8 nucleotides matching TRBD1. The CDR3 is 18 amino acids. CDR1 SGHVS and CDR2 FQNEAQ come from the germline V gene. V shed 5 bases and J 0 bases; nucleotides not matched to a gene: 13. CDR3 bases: TGTGCCAGCAGCGCCGGACAGGGTTTCGAGCTTAGCACAGATACGCAGTATTTT. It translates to CASSAGQGFELSTDTQYF.

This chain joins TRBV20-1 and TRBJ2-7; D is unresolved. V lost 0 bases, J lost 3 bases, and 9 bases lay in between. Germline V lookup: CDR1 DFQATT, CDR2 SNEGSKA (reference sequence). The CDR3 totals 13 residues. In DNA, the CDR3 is TGCAGTGCTAGAGATCTCAACAGCTACGAGCAGTACTTC. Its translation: CSARDLNSYEQYF.

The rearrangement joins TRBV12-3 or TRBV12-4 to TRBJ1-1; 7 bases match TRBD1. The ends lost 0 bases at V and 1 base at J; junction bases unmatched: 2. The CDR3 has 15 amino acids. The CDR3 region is CASSLAQGGNTEAFF. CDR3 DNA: TGTGCCAGCAGTTTAGCGCAGGGGGGGAACACTGAAGCTTTCTTT.

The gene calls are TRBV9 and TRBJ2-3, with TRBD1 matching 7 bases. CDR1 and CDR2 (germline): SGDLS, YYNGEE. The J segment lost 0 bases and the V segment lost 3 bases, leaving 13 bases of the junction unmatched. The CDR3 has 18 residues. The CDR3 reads CASSARQGRRGSTDTQYF. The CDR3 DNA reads TGTGCCAGCAGCGCCCGACAGGGTAGAAGGGGTAGCACAGATACGCAGTATTTT.

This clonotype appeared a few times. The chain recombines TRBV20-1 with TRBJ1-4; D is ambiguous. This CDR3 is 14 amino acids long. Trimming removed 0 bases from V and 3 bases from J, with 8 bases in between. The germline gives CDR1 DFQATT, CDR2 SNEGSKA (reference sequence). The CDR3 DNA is TGCAGTGCTAGAGATTTGGTGGCTAATGAAAAACTGTTTTTT. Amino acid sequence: CSARDLVANEKLFF.

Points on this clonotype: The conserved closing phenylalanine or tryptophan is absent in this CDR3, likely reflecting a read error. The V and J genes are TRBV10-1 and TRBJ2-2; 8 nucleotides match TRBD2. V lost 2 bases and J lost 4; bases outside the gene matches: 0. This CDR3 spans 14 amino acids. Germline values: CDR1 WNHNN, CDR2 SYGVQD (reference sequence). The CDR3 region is CASSETSGTGELFL. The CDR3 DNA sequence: TGCGCCAGCAGTGAGACTAGCGGCACCGGGGAGCTGTTTCTT.

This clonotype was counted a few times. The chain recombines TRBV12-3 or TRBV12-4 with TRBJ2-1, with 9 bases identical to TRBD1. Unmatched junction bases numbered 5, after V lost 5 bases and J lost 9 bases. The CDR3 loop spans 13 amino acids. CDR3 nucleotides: TGTGCCAGCAGTATCGGACAGGGGACTGAGCAGTTCTTC. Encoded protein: CASSIGQGTEQFF.

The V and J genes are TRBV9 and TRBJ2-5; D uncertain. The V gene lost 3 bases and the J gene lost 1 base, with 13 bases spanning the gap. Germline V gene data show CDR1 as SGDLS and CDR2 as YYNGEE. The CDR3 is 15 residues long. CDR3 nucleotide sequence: TGTGCCAGCAGCGAGAGTATCGGGCCCCAAGAGACCCAGTACTTC. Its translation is CASSESIGPQETQYF. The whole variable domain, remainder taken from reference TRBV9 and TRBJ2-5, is DSGVTQTPKHLITATGQRVTLRCSPRSGDLSVYWYQQSLDQGLQFLIQYYNGEERAKGNILERFSAQQFPDLHSELNLSSLELGDSALYFCASSESIGPQETQYFGPGTRLLVL.

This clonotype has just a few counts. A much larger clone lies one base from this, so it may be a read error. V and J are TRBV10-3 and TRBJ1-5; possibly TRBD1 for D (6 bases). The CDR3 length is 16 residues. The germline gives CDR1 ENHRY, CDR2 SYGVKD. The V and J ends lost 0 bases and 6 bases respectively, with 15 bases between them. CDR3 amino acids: CAISESGTPKGQPQHF. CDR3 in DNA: TGTGCCATCAGTGAGTCGGGGACACCCAAGGGTCAGCCCCAGCATTTT.

CDR3 protein: CSASTRGALETQYF. The CDR3 DNA is TGCAGTGCTTCTACCCGGGGGGCCTTAGAGACCCAGTACTTC. The chain couples TRBV20-1 to TRBJ2-5; a weak D match, TRBD2 (7 bases). The CDR3 consists of 14 residues. Trimming shortened V by 5 bases and J by 4 bases, and 17 bases separated the two germline ends. In germline, CDR1 is DFQATT, CDR2 SNEGSKA (reference sequence).

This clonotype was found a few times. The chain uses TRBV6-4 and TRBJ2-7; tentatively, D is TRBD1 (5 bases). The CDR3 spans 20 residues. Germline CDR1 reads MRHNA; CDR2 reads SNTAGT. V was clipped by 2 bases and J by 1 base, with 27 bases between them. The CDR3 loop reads CASSDPKGPRGTNRSYEQYF. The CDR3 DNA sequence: TGTGCCAGCAGTGACCCAAAGGGGCCAAGGGGCACAAATAGATCCTACGAGCAGTACTTC.

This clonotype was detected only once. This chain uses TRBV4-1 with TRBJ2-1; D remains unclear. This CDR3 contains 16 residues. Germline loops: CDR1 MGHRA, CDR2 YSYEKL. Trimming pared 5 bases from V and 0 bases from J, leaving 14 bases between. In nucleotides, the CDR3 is TGCGCCAGCAGCGCAAACCCCAGTAGCTCCTACAATGAGCAGTTCTTC. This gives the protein CASSANPSSSYNEQFF.